The subject of this entry is one T cell receptor beta chain. Some clones are missing from TCRdb's copy, which holds only in-frame ones; the method was immunoSEQ multiplex PCR. The repertoire consists of roughly 120,000 clones, with around 90% occurring once and the leading ten covering under 4.5%. This sample is part of a study of T cell responses to AZD1222 COVID-19 vaccine. The starting material was peripheral blood, obtained on day 0 of AZD1222 vaccination. The sequence was collected from an adult in good health.

The CDR3: CASSERGVPNSPLHF. CDR3 nucleotides: TGTGCCAGCAGTGAACGAGGGGTTCCCAATTCACCCCTCCACTTT. The chain combines TRBV6-4 with TRBJ1-6; possible D gene TRBD1, 5 bases. The CDR3 consists of 15 residues. V was shortened by 3 bases and J by 7 bases, with 13 bases between the two germline ends. Germline loops: CDR1 MRHNA, CDR2 SNTAGT.